This T cell receptor beta chain was captured by sequencing in a study of cytomegalovirus exposure and HLA in healthy donors. It was with 60 Vbeta and 13 Jbeta primers that the PCR ran. Method: immunoSEQ multiplex PCR; TCRdb's copy keeps in-frame clones and lacks some. The data show 100,000 to 150,000 clones, roughly 79% seen once. The CDR3 totals 16 residues. From germline, CDR1 is MNHNY and CDR2 SVGAGI (reference sequence). Between the trimmed V and J ends, which lost 5 bases and 2 bases, there was a span of 16 bases. The receptor's source is a woman aged 40 to 50 in good health and CMV-seronegative. V is TRBV6-6 and J is TRBJ1-3, with a weak D call TRBD1 (6 bases). Material for sequencing was PBMCs. CDR3 bases: TGTGCCAGCAGTCGTAAATCACAGGGTGCTGGAAACACCATATATTTT. Translated, it gives CASSRKSQGAGNTIYF.